This T cell receptor beta chain originates from a study of post-analysis software for immune sequencing data. After removal of 5 bases from V and 4 bases from J, the junction contained 8 bases not matched to a gene. The CDR3 loop spans 15 amino acids. Germline V CDR1 and CDR2: MGHDK, SYGVNS. Findings and caveats of the study: Roughly 5 TRBV segments occurring more often in patients than controls included TRBV5-6, TRBV5-1 and TRBV20-1.

As concerns this clonotype: Its specificity is unknown.

cDNA libraries for TCR beta contained unique molecular identifiers. TCRdb called the PCR reads again in MiXCR, with one record for every CDR3 protein. The sample has hundreds of thousands of distinct CDR3 sequences, 59% seen once. The receptor's source is a girl aged 2-10 years with multiple sclerosis. The rearrangement joins TRBV25-1 to TRBJ1-2; 9 bases fit TRBD1. The sequenced material came from blood. CDR3 nucleotide sequence: TGTGCCAGCAGTCAGGCGGGACAGGGTCTCTATGGCTACACCTTC. Encoded protein: CASSQAGQGLYGYTF.